A selection of T cell receptor beta chains follows, all from one sample in a study of PD-1 blockade in mismatch repair-deficient tumors. Libraries were prepared by immunoSEQ multiplex PCR; TCRdb keeps only in-frame clonotypes and omits some of them. Among around 100,000 clones listed, more than 60% were seen once. This sample comprised peripheral blood, obtained approximately 64 weeks after starting pembrolizumab. Source of these receptors: an adult with mismatch repair-deficient cancer. Each CDR3 is given with its conserved first and last residue. The order of the fields is J gene, clone size, V gene, D gene, CDR3 protein, CDR3 DNA. The D gene is left open where the match is weak. Part of the rows lack a size; the others show once, few, many or a class for expanded clones.

J gene: TRBJ2-2
clone size: few
V gene: TRBV30
D gene: NA
CDR3 protein: CAWSLWAGELFF
CDR3 DNA: TGTGCCTGGAGCTTGTGGGCCGGGGAGCTGTTTTTT

J gene: TRBJ1-5
clone size: NA
V gene: TRBV19
D gene: NA
CDR3 protein: CASSGGIGGIEDQPQHF
CDR3 DNA: TGTGCCAGTAGTGGAGGGATCGGGGGGATCGAGGATCAGCCCCAGCATTTT

J gene: TRBJ2-7
clone size: NA
V gene: TRBV9
D gene: TRBD2
CDR3 protein: CASSGATSGDLYEQYF
CDR3 DNA: TGTGCCAGCAGCGGTGCCACTAGCGGAGACCTCTACGAGCAGTACTTC

J gene: TRBJ2-7
clone size: NA
V gene: TRBV5-4
D gene: TRBD1
CDR3 protein: CASNPTGSSYEQYF
CDR3 DNA: TGTGCCAGCAACCCGACAGGGAGCTCCTACGAGCAGTACTTC

J gene: TRBJ1-2
clone size: NA
V gene: TRBV6-5
D gene: NA
CDR3 protein: CAIGTEKYGYTF
CDR3 DNA: TGTGCCATTGGGACTGAGAAATATGGCTACACCTTC

J gene: TRBJ2-1
clone size: NA
V gene: TRBV9
D gene: NA
CDR3 protein: CASSVGTGYNEQFF
CDR3 DNA: TGTGCCAGCAGCGTAGGGACCGGCTACAATGAGCAGTTCTTC

J gene: TRBJ2-7
clone size: NA
V gene: TRBV5-4
D gene: NA
CDR3 protein: CASSLSAGISYEQYF
CDR3 DNA: TGTGCCAGCAGCTTGAGTGCGGGTATCTCCTACGAGCAGTACTTC

J gene: TRBJ2-7
clone size: NA
V gene: TRBV27
D gene: TRBD2
CDR3 protein: CASSAGLAGPYEQYF
CDR3 DNA: TGTGCCAGCAGCGCGGGACTAGCGGGCCCCTACGAGCAGTACTTC

J gene: TRBJ1-2
clone size: NA
V gene: TRBV7-9
D gene: NA
CDR3 protein: CASSPATDYSIGYTF
CDR3 DNA: TGTGCCAGCAGCCCAGCGACAGATTATTCTATCGGCTACACCTTC

J gene: TRBJ2-7
clone size: NA
V gene: TRBV30
D gene: NA
CDR3 protein: CAWERTYEQYF
CDR3 DNA: TGTGCCTGGGAGAGGACCTACGAGCAGTACTTC

J gene: TRBJ1-5
clone size: NA
V gene: TRBV11-2
D gene: TRBD1
CDR3 protein: CASSLVWDRHSNQPQHF
CDR3 DNA: TGTGCCAGCAGCTTAGTATGGGACAGACATAGCAATCAGCCCCAGCATTTT

J gene: TRBJ2-7
clone size: once
V gene: TRBV4-1
D gene: TRBD1
CDR3 protein: CASSQTGVEQYF
CDR3 DNA: TGCGCCAGCAGCCAGACAGGGGTCGAGCAGTACTTC

J gene: TRBJ2-2
clone size: NA
V gene: TRBV14
D gene: NA
CDR3 protein: CASSPAFIAGELFF
CDR3 DNA: TGTGCCAGCAGCCCAGCGTTTATCGCCGGGGAGCTGTTTTTT